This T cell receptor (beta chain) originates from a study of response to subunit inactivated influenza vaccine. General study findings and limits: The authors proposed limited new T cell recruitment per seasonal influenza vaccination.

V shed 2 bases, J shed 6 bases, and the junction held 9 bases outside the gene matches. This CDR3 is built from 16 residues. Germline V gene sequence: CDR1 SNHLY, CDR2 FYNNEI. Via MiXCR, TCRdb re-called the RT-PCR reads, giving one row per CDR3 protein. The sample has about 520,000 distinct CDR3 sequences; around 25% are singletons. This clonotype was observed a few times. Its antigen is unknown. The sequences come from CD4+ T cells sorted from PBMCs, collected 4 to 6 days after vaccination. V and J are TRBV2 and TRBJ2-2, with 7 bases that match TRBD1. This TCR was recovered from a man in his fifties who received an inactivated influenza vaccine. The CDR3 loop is CASSEKGAKDAGELFF. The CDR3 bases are TGTGCCAGCAGTGAAAAGGGGGCTAAGGATGCCGGGGAGCTGTTTTTT.